Below are 23 T cell receptor beta chains sequenced from a single sample in a study of human T cells and chemical hapten exposure. Time point of the sample: pre-sensitization, week 0. Specified treatment: therapeutic diphenylcyclopropenone sensitization with weekly scalp DPC. Each CDR3 protein is one row after TCRdb ran MiXCR on the RACE reads. The sample has around 300,000 distinct CDR3 sequences, over 7.5% seen once. The material sequenced was whole blood, taken in connection with sensitization to the hapten diphenylcyclopropenone (DPC). The receptors originated from a young man with alopecia areata. Some clones in this sample may be carry-over from other donors' samples.

The rearrangement uses TRBV14 and TRBJ2-1, with 8 bases that match TRBD2. Per germline, CDR1 SGHDN and CDR2 FVKESK. The J segment lost 3 bases and the V segment lost 4 bases, leaving 11 bases of the junction unmatched. The CDR3 covers 17 residues. The CDR3 DNA is TGTGCCAGCAGCCCCTATCCCGGGACTAGGGGCTACAATGAGCAGTTCTTC. It yields the protein CASSPYPGTRGYNEQFF.

This clonotype was detected many times. The J gene is TRBJ2-3, the V gene TRBV27; 9 nucleotides line up with TRBD2. This CDR3 region has 16 residues. The germline gives CDR1 MNHEY, CDR2 SMNVEV (reference sequence). V was pared by 3 bases and J by 2 bases, with 6 bases of the junction left unmatched. The CDR3 sequence is CASSFLAGGTTDTQYF. As DNA, the CDR3 is TGTGCCAGCAGTTTTCTGGCGGGGGGGACCACAGATACGCAGTATTTT.

The sample holds a few counts of this clonotype. V gene TRBV2 combines with J gene TRBJ2-2; perhaps TRBD2 as D (6 bases). The CDR3 runs to 15 residues. Germline CDR1 is SNHLY and CDR2 is FYNNEI. Trimming left V 8 bases short and J 1 base short, with 14 bases between. The CDR3 is CASCISGWNTGELFF. CDR3 bases: TGTGCCAGCTGTATAAGCGGGTGGAACACCGGGGAGCTGTTTTTT.

This clonotype was counted a few times. The rearrangement joins TRBV12-3 or TRBV12-4 to TRBJ1-2, with D possibly being TRBD1 (5 bases). The CDR3 consists of 15 residues. Trimming took off 2 bases at V and 3 bases at J, with 13 bases between the two ends. Written as DNA, the CDR3 is TGTGCCAGCAGTTTACGGGGCGGAGGGGACTATGGCTACACCTTC. This codes for CASSLRGGGDYGYTF.

The gene calls are TRBV20-1 and TRBJ1-2; D gene uncertain. The length of the CDR3 is 14 residues. Germline assignment: CDR1 DFQATT and CDR2 SNEGSKA (reference sequence). The ends were cut back, 2 bases at V and 3 bases at J, with 13 bases in the middle. The CDR3 loop is CSARKTWIDYGYTF. CDR3 in DNA: TGCAGTGCTAGAAAGACATGGATCGACTATGGCTACACCTTC.

This clonotype was picked up many times. The V call is TRBV20-1, the J call TRBJ2-7; D is perhaps TRBD2 (6 bases). Germline CDR1 is DFQATT and CDR2 is SNEGSKA (reference sequence). Trimming removed 3 bases from V and 3 bases from J, with 12 bases in between. The CDR3 is 13 residues long. As DNA, the CDR3 is TGCAGTGCTAGCGGAGGGGATATCTACGAGCAGTACTTC. Amino acids: CSASGGDIYEQYF.

V gene TRBV5-1 combines with J gene TRBJ2-2; TRBD1 aligns across 7 bases. The V and J ends lost 4 bases and 1 base, in that order; junction bases with no gene match: 7. Germline CDR1 SGHRS, CDR2 YFSETQ. The length of the CDR3 is 16 residues. The CDR3, as DNA: TGCGCCAGCAGCCCCGACAGGGCACGGAACACCGGGGAGCTGTTTTTT. It codes for CASSPDRARNTGELFF.

This clonotype was seen more than once but under ten times. The chain links TRBV5-1 to TRBJ1-1; 7 nucleotides line up with TRBD1. The trim removed 4 bases at V and 4 bases at J, leaving 4 bases unmatched. The CDR3 contains 13 residues. Per the germline V gene, CDR1 is SGHRS and CDR2 is YFSETQ. The CDR3 DNA reads as TGCGCCAGCAGCAGCCAGGGGGTCACTGAAGCTTTCTTT. Residues: CASSSQGVTEAFF.

Only a few counts were recorded for this clonotype. This sequence joins TRBV2 and TRBJ2-6; 8 nucleotides match TRBD1. The length of the CDR3 is 18 residues. With 5 bases clipped from V and 4 bases from J, the junction kept 13 bases outside the gene matches. Germline CDR1 is SNHLY and CDR2 is FYNNEI. The CDR3 is CASSRSQGALRGANVLTF. The CDR3 DNA is TGTGCCAGCAGTCGGTCCCAGGGGGCCCTGAGGGGGGCCAACGTCCTGACTTTC. The whole variable domain, filled in from reference TRBV2 and TRBJ2-6, reads EPEVTQTPSHQVTQMGQEVILRCVPISNHLYFYWYRQILGQKVEFLVSFYNNEISEKSEIFDDQFSVERPDGSNFTLKIRSTKLEDSAMYFCASSRSQGALRGANVLTFGAGSRLTVL.

This clonotype has a count of ten or more. The CDR3 nucleotides are TGTGCCAGCAGTTACGTGGGACAGGAAGCTTTCTTT. Amino acids: CASSYVGQEAFF. V usage is TRBV6-2 or TRBV6-3 and J usage is TRBJ1-1, with TRBD1 matching over 7 bases. The junction had 2 bases not matched to a gene; V was cut back by 2 bases and J by 8 bases. The CDR3 totals 12 residues. CDR1 and CDR2 from the germline V gene are MNHEY and SVGEGT.

This clonotype turned up a few times. V usage is TRBV7-3 and J usage is TRBJ2-1; D perhaps matches TRBD2 (6 bases). Per germline, CDR1 SGHTA and CDR2 FQGTGA. CDR3 length: 16 amino acids. V gave up 5 bases and J gave up 7 bases, with 21 bases separating them. CDR3 in amino acids: CASSIPTGVGRNEQFF. The CDR3 region has the DNA TGTGCCAGCAGCATACCCACGGGGGTTGGGAGGAATGAGCAGTTCTTC.

This chain connects TRBV5-1 to TRBJ1-1; D is unresolved. Per the germline V gene, CDR1 is SGHRS and CDR2 is YFSETQ. V was pared by 0 bases and J by 5 bases, with 14 bases between. The CDR3 spans 15 residues. Here the CDR3 DNA reads TGCGCCAGCAGCTTGGTTTTGGACGTTGAGACTGAAGCTTTCTTT. Protein product: CASSLVLDVETEAFF. Full variable domain (remainder filled in from reference TRBV5-1 and TRBJ1-1): KAGVTQTPRYLIKTRGQQVTLSCSPISGHRSVSWYQQTPGQGLQFLFEYFSETQRNKGNFPGRFSGRQFSNSRSEMNVSTLELGDSALYLCASSLVLDVETEAFFGQGTRLTVV.

The chain has TRBV4-1 and TRBJ2-7, with D possibly matching TRBD1 (5 bases). Between the trimmed V and J ends, which lost 5 bases and 2 bases, there was a span of 10 bases. The CDR3 sequence is 13 residues long. CDR1 is MGHRA and CDR2 is YSYEKL in the germline V gene. CDR3 nucleotide sequence: TGCGCCAGCAGCAAGACAGAGACCTACGAGCAGTACTTC. This encodes CASSKTETYEQYF.

This clonotype was counted between two and nine times. The V call is TRBV7-3, the J call TRBJ2-2; a possible D gene is TRBD2 (5 bases). The V and J ends lost 8 bases and 4 bases respectively, with 14 bases between them. The CDR3 length is 14 residues. Germline assignment: CDR1 SGHTA and CDR2 FQGTGA. CDR3 nucleotides: TGTGCCAGCCTCCCGGGGTATATCACCGGGGAGCTGTTTTTT. Translated, it gives CASLPGYITGELFF. Full variable domain (outside the CDR3, taken from reference TRBV7-3 and TRBJ2-2): GAGVSQTPSNKVTEKGKYVELRCDPISGHTALYWYRQSLGQGPEFLIYFQGTGAADDSGLPNDRFFAVRPEGSVSTLKIQRTERGDSAVYLCASLPGYITGELFFGEGSRLTVL.

V and J are TRBV7-2 and TRBJ1-4; no clear D. In germline, CDR1 is SGHTA, CDR2 FQGNSA. There are 17 residues in the CDR3. With 1 base removed from V and 7 bases from J, the gap between germline ends came to 19 bases. CDR3 sequence: CASSLDLNPGGGEKLFF. The CDR3 bases are TGTGCCAGCAGCTTAGACCTTAATCCCGGCGGTGGTGAAAAACTGTTTTTT.

This chain uses TRBV2 with TRBJ2-7; TRBD1 matches 7 bases. This CDR3 contains 17 residues. V lost 2 bases to trimming and J lost 0 bases; unmatched junction nucleotides: 10. Germline V gene lookup returns CDR1 SNHLY and CDR2 FYNNEI. CDR3 sequence: CASSEMGTADSSYEQYF. The CDR3 region has the DNA TGTGCCAGCAGTGAAATGGGGACAGCCGACTCCTCCTACGAGCAGTACTTC.

In its sample, this clonotype was seen many times. V gene TRBV27 combines with J gene TRBJ2-7; D unclear. Between the trimmed V and J ends, which lost 6 bases and 1 base, there was a span of 13 bases. CDR1 and CDR2 (germline): MNHEY, SMNVEV (reference sequence). The CDR3 runs to 14 residues. The chain's CDR3 is CASSQKDRSYEQYF. The CDR3 DNA is TGTGCCAGCAGCCAGAAGGACCGTTCCTACGAGCAGTACTTC.

CDR3 loop: CASSLEQGSGNTIYF. The CDR3 region has the DNA TGCGCCAGCAGCTTGGAACAGGGGTCCGGAAACACCATATATTTT. The chain links TRBV5-1 to TRBJ1-3, with 7 bases lining up with TRBD1. The CDR3 is made up of 15 amino acids. CDR1 SGHRS and CDR2 YFSETQ come from the germline V gene. V dropped 0 bases and J dropped 4; count of bases not matched to a gene: 4.

Only a few counts were recorded for this clonotype. The V gene is TRBV7-6, the J gene TRBJ2-5, with D tentatively TRBD2 (7 bases). The CDR3 has 15 residues. Germline loops: CDR1 SGHVS, CDR2 FNYEAQ. Trimming took off 5 bases at V and 1 base at J, with 14 bases between the two ends. The CDR3 loop is CASSQIGGPQETQYF. The DNA for the CDR3 is TGTGCCAGCAGCCAAATCGGGGGGCCCCAAGAGACCCAGTACTTC. Looking up the rest from reference TRBV7-6 and TRBJ2-5 gives the full variable domain: GAGVSQSPRYKVTKRGQDVALRCDPISGHVSLYWYRQALGQGPEFLTYFNYEAQQDKSGLPNDRFSAERPEGSISTLTIQRTEQRDSAMYRCASSQIGGPQETQYFGPGTRLLVL.

The rearrangement joins TRBV10-3 to TRBJ2-7, with D possibly TRBD2 on 6 matching bases. Between the trimmed V and J ends, which lost 4 bases and 3 bases, there was a span of 7 bases. The CDR3 sequence is 12 residues long. The germline V gene has CDR1 ENHRY and CDR2 SYGVKD. CDR3 nucleotide sequence: TGTGCCATCAGTGGGACTAACTACGAGCAGTACGTC. Translated: CAISGTNYEQYV.

V gene TRBV14 combines with J gene TRBJ1-5, with D hard to call. Per the germline V gene, CDR1 is SGHDN and CDR2 is FVKESK. V was cut by 4 bases and J by 1 base, with 5 bases left in between. The length of the CDR3 is 13 residues. CDR3 nucleotides: TGTGCCAGCAGCCGAAGCAGCAATCAGCCCCAGCATTTT. Translation: CASSRSSNQPQHF.

The CDR3 DNA follows: TGTGCCAGCAGCCAGATTCAGGGCTCAGGTTCACCCCTCCACTTT. Translation: CASSQIQGSGSPLHF. The chain is built from TRBV14 and TRBJ1-6, with TRBD1 as a possible D gene (5 bases). Germline loops: CDR1 SGHDN, CDR2 FVKESK. V was shortened by 3 bases and J by 9 bases, with 15 bases between the two germline ends. The CDR3 runs to 15 residues.

This clonotype was recorded at least ten times. V is TRBV7-2 and J is TRBJ2-1; possible D gene TRBD2, 6 bases. Germline lookup yields CDR1 SGHTA and CDR2 FQGNSA. The CDR3 contains 15 residues. V was clipped by 5 bases and J by 8 bases, with 19 bases between them. The CDR3, as DNA: TGTGCCAGCAGCCCTCTAGCGCGGCGCAGCGATGAGCAGTTCTTC. Protein: CASSPLARRSDEQFF.